The rows below give T cell receptor beta chains drawn from one sample of a study of blood T cell repertoires in COVID-19. Profiling relied on immunoSEQ multiplex PCR, and the TCRdb table lists in-frame clones only, not all of them. Of 350,000 to 550,000 clones listed, 75% to 90% were seen once; the top ten hold 1.1%. Sequencing was carried out using PBMCs or T cells enriched from blood (not recorded which). The receptors here all came from a man aged 30 to 39 who had recovered from COVID-19. The CDR3 runs from the conserved cysteine through the conserved F or W. The D gene is left open where the match is weak. Not every row has a clone size; where given, it reads once, few, many or a size class.

V,J,size,D,CDR3,DNA
TRBV14,TRBJ2-3,NA,TRBD2,CASSQDRGLAGDTQYF,TGTGCCAGCAGCCAAGATCGGGGACTAGCGGGAGATACGCAGTATTTT
TRBV6-5,TRBJ2-7,NA,NA,CASSYSRLGEQYF,TGTGCCAGCAGTTACTCGAGACTGGGCGAGCAGTACTTC
TRBV18,TRBJ2-5,NA,TRBD1,CASSPLGQEEETQYF,TGTGCCAGCTCACCATTGGGACAGGAAGAAGAGACCCAGTACTTC
TRBV10-3,TRBJ1-4,NA,NA,CAIRPGGDATNEKLFF,TGTGCCATCAGGCCCGGGGGGGACGCAACTAATGAAAAACTGTTTTTT
TRBV5-4,TRBJ2-3,NA,TRBD1,CASRRQGAPSTDTQYF,TGTGCCAGCAGGCGACAGGGGGCGCCTAGCACAGATACGCAGTATTTT
TRBV19,TRBJ1-1,NA,NA,CASSIGHQDWDTEAFF,TGTGCCAGTAGTATAGGCCACCAGGATTGGGACACTGAAGCTTTCTTT
TRBV18,TRBJ2-3,NA,NA,CASSASTFRVDTQYF,TGTGCCAGCTCAGCGTCAACTTTCAGGGTTGATACGCAGTATTTT
TRBV9,TRBJ2-1,NA,TRBD2,CASSVVSAGGSGNEQFF,TGTGCCAGCAGCGTAGTATCGGCGGGAGGCTCGGGCAATGAGCAGTTCTTC
TRBV5-1,TRBJ2-3,NA,TRBD1,CASSRTGNADTQYF,TGCGCCAGCAGCAGGACAGGGAACGCAGATACGCAGTATTTT
TRBV7-8,TRBJ1-2,NA,TRBD1,CASSLVGTGVYGYTF,TGTGCCAGCAGCTTAGTAGGGACAGGCGTCTATGGCTACACCTTC
TRBV7-2,TRBJ1-5,NA,NA,CASSSGQPQHF,TGTGCCAGTAGTAGCGGTCAGCCCCAGCATTTT
TRBV30,TRBJ1-4,NA,NA,CAWSVLGGAEEKLFF,TGTGCCTGGAGTGTACTGGGGGGGGCAGAGGAAAAACTGTTTTTT
TRBV2,TRBJ1-4,NA,NA,CASSEALSGMDEKLFF,TGTGCCAGCAGTGAAGCGCTTTCGGGAATGGATGAAAAACTGTTTTTT
TRBV5-1,TRBJ1-2,NA,NA,CASSLTRESANYGYTF,TGCGCCAGCAGCTTGACTCGGGAGTCAGCTAACTATGGCTACACCTTC
TRBV4-1,TRBJ2-7,NA,NA,CASSQEGGHFYEQYF,TGCGCCAGCAGCCAAGAGGGCGGACACTTCTACGAGCAGTACTTC
TRBV5-1,TRBJ1-5,NA,TRBD1,CASSTEQGQPQHF,TGCGCCAGCAGCACCGAACAGGGGCAGCCCCAGCATTTT
TRBV9,TRBJ2-7,NA,NA,CASSVVPSEAYEQYF,TGTGCCAGCAGCGTAGTCCCTAGCGAGGCCTACGAGCAGTACTTC
TRBV19,TRBJ1-1,once,NA,CASSIGGRLNTEAFF,TGTGCCAGTAGTATTGGGGGCAGACTGAACACTGAAGCTTTCTTT
TRBV18,TRBJ1-1,once,NA,CASSEAENTEAFF,TGTGCCAGCTCAGAGGCGGAGAACACTGAAGCTTTCTTT
TRBV6-1,TRBJ2-7,NA,NA,CASSDAYEQYF,TGTGCCAGCAGTGACGCCTACGAGCAGTACTTC
TRBV2,TRBJ2-7,NA,NA,CASRAGGYEQYF,TGTGCCAGCAGGGCGGGCGGCTACGAGCAGTACTTC
TRBV30,TRBJ2-2,NA,TRBD1,CAWSGQGIGELFF,TGTGCCTGGAGTGGACAGGGGATCGGGGAGCTGTTTTTT
TRBV30,TRBJ1-4,NA,NA,CAWSVGLEGEKLFF,TGTGCCTGGAGTGTCGGGCTAGAGGGTGAAAAACTGTTTTTT
TRBV7-9,TRBJ2-5,NA,TRBD2,CATGTSGRNQETQYF,TGTGCCACGGGGACTAGCGGGAGGAACCAAGAGACCCAGTACTTC
TRBV15,TRBJ2-7,NA,NA,CATSRKGRGLPYEQYF,TGTGCCACCAGCAGGAAGGGGCGGGGACTCCCCTACGAGCAGTACTTC
TRBV2,TRBJ2-1,NA,NA,CASRGLSNEQFF,TGTGCCAGCAGAGGACTTAGCAATGAGCAGTTCTTC
TRBV14,TRBJ1-3,NA,NA,CASSLYSSGNTIYF,TGTGCCAGCAGCCTATATAGCTCTGGAAACACCATATATTTT
TRBV28,TRBJ1-5,NA,NA,CASSRQGGEPQHF,TGTGCCAGCAGTAGGCAGGGTGGAGAGCCCCAGCATTTT
TRBV4-1,TRBJ2-7,NA,NA,CASSQTGTSPREQYF,TGCGCCAGCAGCCAAACCGGGACATCCCCTCGTGAGCAGTACTTC
TRBV7-7,TRBJ2-3,NA,TRBD2,CASSLGLAGDTQYF,TGTGCCAGCAGCTTAGGACTAGCGGGAGATACGCAGTATTTT
TRBV28,TRBJ1-2,NA,NA,CASSLSYRNYGYTF,TGTGCCAGCAGTTTATCGTACCGGAACTATGGCTACACCTTC
TRBV14,TRBJ2-1,NA,TRBD1,CASSPGTGYISYNEQFF,TGTGCCAGCAGCCCCGGGACAGGCTACATTTCCTACAATGAGCAGTTCTTC
TRBV9,TRBJ2-7,NA,NA,CASSVGGNSYEQYF,TGTGCCAGCAGCGTAGGAGGGAACTCCTACGAGCAGTACTTC
TRBV29-1,TRBJ1-2,NA,NA,CSVEGGTNYGYTF,TGCAGCGTTGAAGGGGGCACGAACTATGGCTACACCTTC
TRBV19,TRBJ2-1,NA,TRBD2,CASSFRLAGVSSYNEQFF,TGTGCCAGTAGTTTCCGACTAGCGGGGGTTAGCTCCTACAATGAGCAGTTCTTC
TRBV7-9,TRBJ1-5,NA,TRBD1,CASSLGTGGRNQPQHF,TGTGCCAGCAGCCTCGGGACAGGGGGGCGAAATCAGCCCCAGCATTTT
TRBV28,TRBJ1-6,NA,NA,CASSSGTPDSPLHF,TGTGCCAGCAGTTCCGGGACACCAGATTCACCCCTCCACTTT
TRBV30,TRBJ1-1,NA,NA,CAWSVGGAANTEAFF,TGTGCCTGGAGTGTAGGTGGGGCCGCGAACACTGAAGCTTTCTTT
TRBV19,TRBJ1-2,NA,NA,CASSTPGREGYTF,TGTGCCAGTAGCACCCCGGGAAGAGAGGGCTACACCTTC
TRBV3-1/TRBV3-2,TRBJ2-7,NA,NA,CASSQVAYEQYF,TGTGCCAGCAGCCAAGTAGCTTACGAGCAGTACTTC
TRBV6-5,TRBJ2-7,NA,NA,CASSYRPLGSGYEQYF,TGTGCCAGCAGTTACCGGCCCCTAGGCTCGGGTTACGAGCAGTACTTC
TRBV19,TRBJ1-5,NA,NA,CASSAPQGQDQPQHF,TGTGCCAGTAGCGCCCCGCAGGGGCAAGATCAGCCCCAGCATTTT
TRBV15,TRBJ2-5,NA,TRBD2,CATRAGTSGVQETQYF,TGTGCCACCAGGGCCGGGACTAGCGGGGTACAAGAGACCCAGTACTTC
TRBV27,TRBJ2-1,NA,NA,CASSLMGVNEQFF,TGTGCCAGCAGTTTAATGGGAGTTAATGAGCAGTTCTTC
TRBV28,TRBJ2-1,NA,NA,CASRDYNNEQFF,TGTGCCAGCAGGGACTACAACAATGAGCAGTTCTTC
TRBV7-8,TRBJ2-2,NA,TRBD2,CASSNRTGTSGSAVTGELFF,TGTGCCAGCAGTAATAGAACCGGGACTAGCGGGAGCGCGGTCACCGGGGAGCTGTTTTTT
TRBV4-1,TRBJ1-1,NA,TRBD1,CASSYSGGGRNTEAFF,TGCGCCAGCAGCTATTCAGGGGGCGGTAGGAACACTGAAGCTTTCTTT
TRBV7-3,TRBJ1-1,NA,NA,CASSPTGDETEAFF,TGTGCCAGCAGCCCCACGGGAGACGAGACTGAAGCTTTCTTT